Sequencing of this T cell receptor (beta chain) was carried out in a study of T cell responses to AZD1222 COVID-19 vaccine. General observations from the study: In a largely white British group with more females than males, clonal diversity was possibly underestimated.

Assay used: immunoSEQ multiplex PCR; TCRdb lists only in-frame clones, some missing. The sample has roughly 170,000 clones; approximately 94% are singletons. The V gene's germline CDR1 is SGHRS and CDR2 YFSETQ. The CDR3 extends over 15 amino acids. The germline V and J ends were trimmed by 0 bases and 5 bases, with 12 bases remaining between them. A note on this clone: As yet, its antigen is unknown.

This specimen consisted of peripheral blood, obtained 28 days after the second AZD1222 dose. The clonotype originates from an adult who received the AZD1222 COVID-19 vaccine. The chain joins TRBV5-1 to TRBJ2-1; D not certain. The CDR3 sequence is CASSLVWRTNNEQFF. The CDR3 DNA is TGCGCCAGCAGCTTGGTATGGCGAACAAACAATGAGCAGTTCTTC.